The source of this TCR beta chain is a study of T cells after yellow fever vaccination. Study-level background: Libraries from low-cell-number fractions were prepared with the SMART-Seq v4 Ultra Low Input RNA kit. Study-wide findings and caveats: Primary-vaccination clones mostly resurfaced post-booster (nearly 97% CD4, roughly 90% CD8).

V shed 2 bases and J shed 5 bases, with 7 bases lying between them. The CDR3 totals 14 residues. The germline V gene encodes CDR1 LGHDT and CDR2 YNNKEL (reference sequence). MiXCR was run by TCRdb on the 5' RACE reads, yielding one entry per CDR3 protein. The top ten hold over 2% of the sample, which has about 160,000 distinct CDR3 sequences, almost 7% seen once. In its sample, this clonotype was seen many times. Its antigen remains unknown. The sample consisted of CD4+ T cells sorted from PBMCs, taken around 5 days after the first yellow fever vaccination. This receptor was obtained from a man aged 18 to 30 who received the YFV17D yellow fever vaccine. The gene calls are TRBV3-1 and TRBJ1-6, with D unresolved. CDR3 nucleotides: TGTGCCAGCAGCCAACGAGACAATAATTCACCCCTCCACTTT. Translation: CASSQRDNNSPLHF.